This T cell receptor (beta chain) was recovered during a study of regulatory T cells in long-lasting Graves disease. Time point of the sample: newly diagnosed GD, antithyroid drugs for less than 3 months. With RNA extracted from PBMCs as input, the TCR library was made. Construction of TCR beta libraries relied on iRepertoire HTBI primers and on Arm-PCR targeting CDR3 regions. TCRdb re-called the multiplex PCR reads through MiXCR, storing one row per CDR3 protein. Among 200,000 to 250,000 distinct CDR3 sequences listed, around a fifth were seen once. This CDR3 is built from 14 residues. V dropped 3 bases and J dropped 1 base, with 10 bases sitting between them. Germline assignment: CDR1 SGDLS and CDR2 YYNGEE. The sample holds many counts of this clonotype. The same sample was also used in a study of T cells in Graves' hyperthyroidism and ophthalmopathy.

Sequencing was performed on peripheral blood mononuclear cells (PBMCs), taken at new diagnosis, from a patient treated with antithyroid drugs. The rearrangement links TRBV9 to TRBJ1-1; the D is unclear. This clonotype was sampled from a woman in her 30s with Graves disease. The CDR3 reads CASSAGAWNTEAFF. CDR3 nucleotide sequence: TGTGCCAGCAGCGCGGGAGCTTGGAACACTGAAGCTTTCTTT.